The 14 T cell receptor beta chains listed next were all sequenced from one sample in a study of OX40 agonist ivuxolimab in advanced cancers. Profiling relied on immunoSEQ multiplex PCR, and the TCRdb table lists in-frame clones only, not all of them. This table holds around 80,000 clones, around 94% found once. Specimen: CD4+ or CD8+ T cells sorted from blood, collected in a trial of the OX40 agonist ivuxolimab. Receptors were obtained from an adult with an advanced solid tumor such as melanoma, head and neck, liver or kidney cancer.

In this sample, this clone turned up once. CDR3 in DNA: TGTGCCAGCAGCTTAGCCCCCAGGGTACCTGGAAACACCATATATTTT. Its translation is CASSLAPRVPGNTIYF. The genes are TRBV11-2 and TRBJ1-3; a possible D gene is TRBD1 (5 bases). Between the trimmed V and J ends, which lost 1 base and 2 bases, there was a span of 12 bases. The CDR3 covers 16 residues. Per the germline V gene, CDR1 is SGHAT and CDR2 is FQNNGV.

The chain joins TRBV19 to TRBJ1-4; no clear D gene. The CDR3 is made up of 17 amino acids. CDR1 is LNHDA and CDR2 is SQIVND in the germline V gene (reference sequence). V was clipped by 0 bases and J by 2 bases, with 13 bases between them. CDR3 sequence (DNA): TGTGCCAGTAGTATAGATCTCGGGGATAGGACTAATGAAAAACTGTTTTTT. This translates into CASSIDLGDRTNEKLFF.

The genes are TRBV6-5 and TRBJ2-3; no reliable D call. Germline assignment: CDR1 MNHEY and CDR2 SVGAGI. The V and J ends lost 0 bases and 1 base respectively, with 11 bases between them. CDR3 length equals 16 residues. In DNA, the CDR3 is TGTGCCAGCAGTTACTCGGGTAGTCGGGGCACAGATACGCAGTATTTT. It codes for CASSYSGSRGTDTQYF.

The chain is built from TRBV4-3 and TRBJ2-7; 10 positions match TRBD2. Trimming removed 0 bases from V and 2 bases from J; junction bases left unmatched: 1. The CDR3 runs to 15 residues. CDR1 LGHNA and CDR2 YSLEER come from the germline V gene. CDR3: CASSQDTSGTYEQYF. In nucleotides, the CDR3 is TGCGCCAGCAGCCAAGATACTAGCGGGACCTACGAGCAGTACTTC.

The chain links TRBV6-5 to TRBJ2-7; D is uncertain. Trimming took 3 bases from V and 3 from J, leaving 3 bases between them. CDR1 is MNHEY and CDR2 is SVGAGI in the germline V gene. The CDR3 has 11 amino acids. In nucleotides, the CDR3 is TGTGCCAGCAGTTATTACTACGAGCAGTACTTC. Translated, it gives CASSYYYEQYF.

The genes are TRBV7-9 and TRBJ1-4; D might be TRBD1 (6 bases). The CDR3 totals 17 residues. The germline CDR1 and CDR2 sequences are SEHNR and FQNEAQ (reference sequence). With 5 bases removed from V and 3 bases from J, the gap between germline ends came to 19 bases. CDR3 bases: TGTGCCAGCAGCCCAGGGGACTACAGGACTGCTAATGAAAAACTGTTTTTT. The encoded protein is CASSPGDYRTANEKLFF.

The V and J genes are TRBV27 and TRBJ1-2, with D possibly TRBD1 on 5 matching bases. Trimming took off 0 bases at V and 6 bases at J, with 17 bases between the two ends. This CDR3 comprises 16 residues. Germline V gene lookup returns CDR1 MNHEY and CDR2 SMNVEV (reference sequence). The CDR3 sequence: CASSLSSGTPEDGYTF. DNA of the CDR3: TGTGCCAGCAGTTTATCCTCCGGGACCCCCGAGGATGGCTACACCTTC.

The chain uses TRBV4-3 and TRBJ1-6; D remains unclear. Germline V gives CDR1 LGHNA, CDR2 YSLEER. CDR3 length equals 16 residues. The V and J ends lost 3 bases and 12 bases respectively, with 21 bases between them. The CDR3 loop reads CASSQAIDRRIEPLHF. In DNA, the CDR3 is TGCGCCAGCAGCCAGGCCATTGACCGCCGGATCGAACCCCTCCACTTT.

V gene TRBV6-1 combines with J gene TRBJ1-5; a weak D match, TRBD1 (5 bases). The germline gives CDR1 MNHNS, CDR2 SASEGT. The CDR3 extends over 14 amino acids. The ends were cut back, 4 bases at V and 0 bases at J, with 7 bases in the middle. CDR3 coding DNA: TGTGCCAGCAGTGGGGGCTATAGCAATCAGCCCCAGCATTTT. As protein: CASSGGYSNQPQHF.

This rearrangement joins TRBV2 to TRBJ1-1; D remains ambiguous. The CDR3 contains 10 residues. The germline gives CDR1 SNHLY, CDR2 FYNNEI. Trimming shortened V by 0 bases and J by 11 bases, and 4 bases separated the two germline ends. The CDR3 DNA reads TGTGCCAGCAGTGAAGCCAGGGCTTTCTTT. Translated, it gives CASSEARAFF.

This chain's CDR3 is CASSPLDENTEAFF. The CDR3 DNA is TGTGCCAGCAGCCCCCTCGATGAAAACACTGAAGCTTTCTTT. The rearrangement links TRBV5-6 to TRBJ1-1, with no clear D. The CDR3 runs 14 residues. V shed 4 bases and J shed 2 bases, with 12 bases lying between them. Germline V CDR1 and CDR2: SGHDT, YYEEEE. Using reference TRBV5-6 and TRBJ1-1 for the parts outside the CDR3, the full variable domain is DAGVTQSPTHLIKTRGQQVTLRCSPKSGHDTVSWYQQALGQGPQFIFQYYEEEERQRGNFPDRFSGHQFPNYSSELNVNALLLGDSALYLCASSPLDENTEAFFGQGTRLTVV.

The J gene is TRBJ2-7, the V gene TRBV19; 7 bases align to TRBD1. There are 14 residues in the CDR3. The germline V gene encodes CDR1 LNHDA and CDR2 SQIVND (reference sequence). After removal of 3 bases from V and 0 bases from J, the junction contained 2 bases not matched to a gene. The CDR3 is CASSIRGSSYEQYF. The CDR3 DNA reads as TGTGCCAGTAGTATCAGGGGGAGCTCCTACGAGCAGTACTTC.

This rearrangement joins TRBV7-9 to TRBJ1-2; TRBD1 matches at 8 bases. V trimming: 5 bases; J trimming: 3 bases; junction bases outside the gene matches: 8. The CDR3 contains 15 residues. Per the germline V gene, CDR1 is SEHNR and CDR2 is FQNEAQ (reference sequence). CDR3 region: CASSTPTGVDYGYTF. Written as DNA, the CDR3 is TGTGCCAGCAGCACGCCGACAGGGGTGGACTATGGCTACACCTTC.

This chain uses TRBV5-6 with TRBJ1-4; 7 nucleotides align to TRBD1. The CDR3 totals 15 residues. Germline lookup yields CDR1 SGHDT and CDR2 YYEEEE. V lost 4 bases and J lost 4; bases outside the gene matches: 7. The CDR3 DNA sequence: TGTGCCAGCAGCGCAGGGGGGTCCGGTAATGAAAAACTGTTTTTT. This encodes CASSAGGSGNEKLFF.